These T cell receptor beta chains were read from a single sample in a study of shared clonotypes between healthy human individuals. Using immunoSEQ multiplex PCR, the repertoire was profiled, and TCRdb retains in-frame clones only, with some absent. The sample consists of some 2,500,000 clones, around 92% of them appearing once. Input material: naive CD4+ T cells from PBMCs. The receptors were gathered from a man between 18 and 35 years old in good health. Some clones in this sample may be carry-over from other donors' samples. CDR3s include the opening cysteine and the closing phenylalanine or tryptophan. Fields, in order: J gene, D gene, clone size, V gene, CDR3 protein, CDR3 DNA. The D gene is left open where the match is weak. Clone size is stated in some rows and not others, as once, few, many or a class when expanded.

J: TRBJ2-7
D: -
size: -
V: TRBV7-9
CDR3: CASSLAGGGFYEQYF
DNA: TGTGCCAGCAGCTTAGCCGGGGGTGGGTTCTACGAGCAGTACTTC

J: TRBJ2-4
D: TRBD2
size: -
V: TRBV19
CDR3: CASSIVAGESWQYF
DNA: TGTGCCAGTAGTATAGTAGCGGGAGAATCCTGGCAGTACTTC

J: TRBJ2-1
D: TRBD2
size: -
V: TRBV28
CDR3: CASSTYSGRVRNEQFF
DNA: TGTGCCAGCAGCACCTATAGCGGGAGGGTCCGGAATGAGCAGTTCTTC

J: TRBJ1-2
D: -
size: -
V: TRBV7-2
CDR3: CARLGGTALGHGYTF
DNA: TGTGCCAGGCTGGGGGGGACCGCCCTTGGGCATGGCTACACCTTC

J: TRBJ1-5
D: -
size: -
V: TRBV19
CDR3: CASSIPLSNQPQHF
DNA: TGTGCCAGTAGTATCCCCTTAAGCAATCAGCCCCAGCATTTT

J: TRBJ2-2
D: TRBD1
size: -
V: TRBV2
CDR3: CASSMTGGKLFF
DNA: TGTGCCAGCAGTATGACAGGGGGGAAGCTGTTTTTT

J: TRBJ2-3
D: -
size: -
V: TRBV28
CDR3: CALADLSTDTQYF
DNA: TGTGCCCTGGCAGATCTCAGCACAGATACGCAGTATTTT

J: TRBJ1-3
D: -
size: -
V: TRBV18
CDR3: CASSPDQNSGNTIYF
DNA: TGTGCCAGCTCACCGGACCAGAACTCTGGAAACACCATATATTTT

J: TRBJ1-3
D: TRBD1
size: once
V: TRBV5-4
CDR3: CASSSSPGQGARRGNTIYF
DNA: TGTGCCAGCAGCAGCTCACCGGGACAGGGAGCGCGAAGGGGAAACACCATATATTTT

J: TRBJ2-1
D: -
size: -
V: TRBV5-1
CDR3: CASSRDINYNEQFF
DNA: TGCGCCAGCAGCCGGGACATTAACTACAATGAGCAGTTCTTC

J: TRBJ1-1
D: TRBD1
size: -
V: TRBV5-1
CDR3: CASSYLTGGNTEAFF
DNA: TGCGCCAGCAGCTACTTGACAGGGGGGAACACTGAAGCTTTCTTT

J: TRBJ1-1
D: TRBD1
size: -
V: TRBV5-4
CDR3: CASTETTGGKTEAFF
DNA: TGTGCCAGCACCGAGACCACAGGGGGTAAAACTGAAGCTTTCTTT

J: TRBJ1-6
D: -
size: -
V: TRBV6-5
CDR3: CASSYQTNSPLHF
DNA: TGTGCCAGCAGTTACCAGACTAATTCACCCCTCCACTTT

J: TRBJ1-5
D: TRBD1
size: -
V: TRBV6-1
CDR3: CASSPGTGYNQPQHF
DNA: TGTGCCAGCAGTCCCGGGACAGGCTATAATCAGCCCCAGCATTTT

J: TRBJ2-5
D: -
size: -
V: TRBV6-5
CDR3: CASRPLRGETQYF
DNA: TGTGCCAGCAGACCCCTACGAGGGGAGACCCAGTACTTC

J: TRBJ2-4
D: TRBD1
size: -
V: TRBV18
CDR3: CASSPLQGIIAKNIQYF
DNA: TGTGCCAGCTCACCACTACAGGGGATCATAGCCAAAAACATTCAGTACTTC

J: TRBJ1-5
D: TRBD1
size: -
V: TRBV6-5
CDR3: CATDGTGVSNQPQHF
DNA: TGTGCCACCGACGGGACAGGGGTTAGCAATCAGCCCCAGCATTTT

J: TRBJ1-2
D: TRBD1
size: -
V: TRBV11-2
CDR3: CASRPGTANYGYTF
DNA: TGTGCCAGCAGGCCGGGGACAGCGAACTATGGCTACACCTTC

J: TRBJ2-7
D: -
size: -
V: TRBV9
CDR3: CASSESGSTAEQYF
DNA: TGTGCCAGCAGCGAATCCGGGTCGACGGCCGAGCAGTACTTC

J: TRBJ1-5
D: TRBD1
size: -
V: TRBV18
CDR3: CASSLQGAYSNQPQHF
DNA: TGTGCCAGCTCACTACAGGGGGCCTATAGCAATCAGCCCCAGCATTTT

J: TRBJ2-7
D: TRBD2
size: -
V: TRBV15
CDR3: CATTSGTASYEQYF
DNA: TGTGCCACGACTAGCGGGACAGCCTCCTACGAGCAGTACTTC

J: TRBJ2-3
D: TRBD2
size: -
V: TRBV7-3
CDR3: CASSLIAGLAGASTDTQYF
DNA: TGTGCCAGCAGCTTAATTGCTGGACTAGCGGGAGCTAGCACAGATACGCAGTATTTT

J: TRBJ1-5
D: -
size: few
V: TRBV2
CDR3: CASSEATDNQPQHF
DNA: TGTGCCAGCAGTGAAGCGACAGACAATCAGCCCCAGCATTTT

J: TRBJ2-5
D: TRBD2
size: -
V: TRBV7-2
CDR3: CASSYGGGQETQYF
DNA: TGTGCCAGCAGCTATGGGGGGGGGCAAGAGACCCAGTACTTC

J: TRBJ2-2
D: TRBD1
size: -
V: TRBV28
CDR3: CASTPRPRQGAGELFF
DNA: TGTGCCAGCACCCCCCGACCGAGACAGGGGGCCGGGGAGCTGTTTTTT

J: TRBJ2-7
D: -
size: -
V: TRBV5-4
CDR3: CASSRSPGAEYEQYF
DNA: TGTGCCAGCAGCCGATCTCCAGGGGCGGAATACGAGCAGTACTTC

J: TRBJ1-4
D: -
size: -
V: TRBV25-1
CDR3: CASSDPGEKLFF
DNA: TGTGCCAGCAGTGATCCTGGGGAAAAACTGTTTTTT

J: TRBJ2-4
D: -
size: -
V: TRBV7-2
CDR3: CASSLLGGSAIQYF
DNA: TGTGCCAGCAGCTTACTCGGCGGGTCTGCCATTCAGTACTTC

J: TRBJ1-1
D: -
size: -
V: TRBV15
CDR3: CATSGRMANTEAFF
DNA: TGTGCCACCAGCGGGAGGATGGCGAACACTGAAGCTTTCTTT

J: TRBJ1-2
D: TRBD1
size: -
V: TRBV6-6
CDR3: CASTSQIQGDGYTF
DNA: TGTGCCAGCACCTCCCAAATACAGGGGGATGGCTACACCTTC

J: TRBJ2-2
D: -
size: -
V: TRBV15
CDR3: CATSRDLGAVSPGELFF
DNA: TGTGCCACCAGCAGAGATTTAGGGGCCGTTTCCCCCGGGGAGCTGTTTTTT

J: TRBJ1-1
D: -
size: -
V: TRBV7-8
CDR3: CASSFGTSNTEAFF
DNA: TGTGCCAGCAGCTTCGGGACATCGAACACTGAAGCTTTCTTT

J: TRBJ2-3
D: -
size: -
V: TRBV7-2
CDR3: CASSPSAGNGFAQYF
DNA: TGTGCCAGCAGCCCCAGTGCGGGGAACGGGTTTGCGCAGTATTTT

J: TRBJ2-7
D: -
size: -
V: TRBV25-1
CDR3: CASSVGFGRDEQYF
DNA: TGTGCCAGCAGTGTAGGATTTGGAAGGGACGAGCAGTACTTC

J: TRBJ1-2
D: -
size: -
V: TRBV5-1
CDR3: CASSLEKTDYGYTF
DNA: TGCGCCAGCAGCTTGGAGAAGACAGACTATGGCTACACCTTC

J: TRBJ1-5
D: -
size: -
V: TRBV6-1
CDR3: CASSELQLHRNQPQHF
DNA: TGTGCCAGCAGTGAGCTACAGCTGCATCGCAATCAGCCCCAGCATTTT

J: TRBJ2-7
D: TRBD2
size: -
V: TRBV27
CDR3: CAPPLGTSGYEQYF
DNA: TGTGCCCCCCCTCTCGGGACTAGCGGGTACGAGCAGTACTTC

J: TRBJ1-5
D: TRBD1
size: -
V: TRBV18
CDR3: CASSPTGQGGNQPQHF
DNA: TGTGCCAGCTCACCAACGGGACAGGGGGGCAATCAGCCCCAGCATTTT

J: TRBJ1-4
D: -
size: few
V: TRBV7-9
CDR3: CASSLDSEKLFF
DNA: TGTGCCAGCAGCTTAGACAGTGAAAAACTGTTTTTT

J: TRBJ2-7
D: TRBD2
size: -
V: TRBV5-4
CDR3: CASSLRLAGVGEQYF
DNA: TGTGCCAGCAGCTTGCGACTAGCGGGAGTGGGAGAGCAGTACTTC

J: TRBJ2-7
D: -
size: once
V: TRBV28
CDR3: CASSDGPSYEQYF
DNA: TGTGCCAGCAGCGACGGACCCTCCTACGAGCAGTACTTC

J: TRBJ2-7
D: -
size: -
V: TRBV5-3
CDR3: CARSLGPQGNEQYF
DNA: TGTGCCAGAAGCTTAGGTCCCCAAGGCAACGAGCAGTACTTC

J: TRBJ2-3
D: -
size: -
V: TRBV2
CDR3: CASSRQITDTQYF
DNA: TGTGCCAGCAGCAGACAGATCACAGATACGCAGTATTTT

J: TRBJ2-7
D: -
size: -
V: TRBV9
CDR3: CASSGGRGGEQYF
DNA: TGTGCCAGCAGCGGGGGCCGCGGTGGGGAGCAGTACTTC

J: TRBJ2-7
D: -
size: -
V: TRBV7-9
CDR3: CATQTSRGTYEQYF
DNA: TGTGCCACGCAAACATCCCGGGGGACCTACGAGCAGTACTTC

J: TRBJ2-3
D: -
size: -
V: TRBV7-3
CDR3: CASSLTDLPDTQYF
DNA: TGTGCCAGCAGCTTAACTGATCTCCCAGATACGCAGTATTTT

J: TRBJ2-4
D: -
size: -
V: TRBV6-6
CDR3: CASSYSGGGKNIQYF
DNA: TGTGCCAGCAGTTACTCGGGAGGCGGCAAAAACATTCAGTACTTC

J: TRBJ2-1
D: TRBD2
size: -
V: TRBV10-1
CDR3: CASSDLSAGGRAEQFF
DNA: TGCGCCAGCAGTGACTTGTCGGCGGGAGGACGGGCTGAGCAGTTCTTC

J: TRBJ2-7
D: -
size: -
V: TRBV6-5
CDR3: CASRAGPSYEQYF
DNA: TGTGCCAGCCGTGCGGGACCCTCCTACGAGCAGTACTTC